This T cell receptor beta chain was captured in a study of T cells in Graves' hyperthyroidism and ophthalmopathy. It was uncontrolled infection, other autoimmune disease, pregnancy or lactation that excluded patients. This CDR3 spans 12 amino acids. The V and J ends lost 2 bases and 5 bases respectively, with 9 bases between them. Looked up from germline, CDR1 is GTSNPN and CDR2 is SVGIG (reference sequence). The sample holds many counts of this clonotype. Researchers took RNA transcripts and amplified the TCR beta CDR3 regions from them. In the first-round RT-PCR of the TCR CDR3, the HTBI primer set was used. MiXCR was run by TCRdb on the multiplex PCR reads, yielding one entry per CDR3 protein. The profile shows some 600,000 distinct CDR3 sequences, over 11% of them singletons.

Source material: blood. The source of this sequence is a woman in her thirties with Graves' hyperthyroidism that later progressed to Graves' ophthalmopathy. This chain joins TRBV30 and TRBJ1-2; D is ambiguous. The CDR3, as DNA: TGTGCCTGGAGTCCAGCGTCTTATGGCTACACCTTC. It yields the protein CAWSPASYGYTF.